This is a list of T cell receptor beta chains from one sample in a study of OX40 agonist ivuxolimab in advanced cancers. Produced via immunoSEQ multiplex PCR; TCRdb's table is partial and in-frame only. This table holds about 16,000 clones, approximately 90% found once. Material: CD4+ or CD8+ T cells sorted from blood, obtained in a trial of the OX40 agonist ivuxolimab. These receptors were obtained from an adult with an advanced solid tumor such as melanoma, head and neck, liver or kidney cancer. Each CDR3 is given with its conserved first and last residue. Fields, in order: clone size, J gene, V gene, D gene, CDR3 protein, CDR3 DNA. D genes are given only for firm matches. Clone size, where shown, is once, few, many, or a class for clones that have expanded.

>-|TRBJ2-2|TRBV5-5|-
CASSLALTVNTGELFF
TGTGCCAGCAGCTTGGCCCTGACAGTGAACACCGGGGAGCTGTTTTTT
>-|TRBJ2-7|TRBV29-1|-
CSVYGTGREYEQYF
TGCAGCGTCTATGGCACAGGGCGGGAATACGAGCAGTACTTC
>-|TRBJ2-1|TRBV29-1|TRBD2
CSVGGLAGVHPNEQFF
TGCAGCGTTGGGGGGCTAGCGGGAGTTCATCCGAATGAGCAGTTCTTC
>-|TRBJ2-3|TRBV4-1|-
CASSQDIWGADTQYF
TGCGCCAGCAGCCAAGATATATGGGGTGCGGATACGCAGTATTTT
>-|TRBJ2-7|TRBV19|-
CASSIGASEQYF
TGTGCCAGTAGTATAGGGGCCTCCGAGCAGTACTTC
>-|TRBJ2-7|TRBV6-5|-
CASSYSSSTGRYEQYF
TGTGCCAGCAGTTACTCGTCTAGTACAGGCCGTTACGAGCAGTACTTC
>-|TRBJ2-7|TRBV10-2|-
CASSSSGFSSYEQYF
TGCGCCAGCAGCTCGTCGGGTTTCTCCTCCTACGAGCAGTACTTC
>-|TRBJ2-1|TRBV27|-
CASSAYNEQFF
TGTGCCAGCAGTGCTTACAATGAGCAGTTCTTC
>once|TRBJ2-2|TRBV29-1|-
CSVEGFGQVNTGELFF
TGCAGCGTTGAAGGTTTCGGGCAGGTGAACACCGGGGAGCTGTTTTTT
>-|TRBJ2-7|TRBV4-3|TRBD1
CASSPGTGTYEQYF
TGCGCCAGCAGCCCCGGGACAGGGACCTACGAGCAGTACTTC